The 14 T cell receptor beta chains below come from one sample, sequenced in a study of T cells in Graves' hyperthyroidism and ophthalmopathy. The TCR beta CDR3 regions underwent amplification using RNA transcripts as the source. HTBI primers were the set used in a first-round RT-PCR of the TCR CDR3. TCRdb passed the multiplex PCR reads through MiXCR, listing each CDR3 protein once. This sample has roughly 100,000 distinct CDR3 sequences, with approximately 39% found just once. What was sequenced was peripheral blood or thyroid tissue (not recorded which). The receptors derive from a woman under 40 with Graves' hyperthyroidism.

This clonotype has only a few counts. This chain links TRBV28 with TRBJ2-7; 7 nucleotides align to TRBD1. V lost 7 bases, J lost 0 bases, and 6 bases stayed unmatched. CDR1 and CDR2 from the germline V gene are MDHEN and SYDVKM. The CDR3 totals 14 residues. CDR3 sequence (DNA): TGTGCCAGCAAACGACAGGGTTCCTCCTACGAGCAGTACTTC. Encoded protein: CASKRQGSSYEQYF.

This clonotype is a singleton in its sample. This clone may be a read error of a much larger clone one base away. This chain links TRBV28 with TRBJ2-7, with 7 bases aligning to TRBD2. Unmatched junction bases numbered 8, after V lost 4 bases and J lost 5 bases. The CDR3 extends over 14 amino acids. Germline CDR1 is MDHEN and CDR2 is SYDVKM. CDR3 amino acids: CASSSPREPDEQYF. The CDR3 region has the DNA TGTGCCAGCAGTTCGCCGCGGGAGCCGGACGAGCAGTACTTC.

The CDR3 region is CATSRGNRGDIEAFF. DNA of the CDR3: TGTGCCACCAGCAGAGGAAACAGGGGGGACATTGAGGCTTTCTTT. The chain joins TRBV15 to TRBJ1-1; 8 positions agree with TRBD1. The germline CDR1 and CDR2 sequences are LNHNV and YYDKDF (reference sequence). The V and J ends lost 1 base and 11 bases, in that order; junction bases with no gene match: 12. This CDR3 has 15 residues.

This clonotype was detected ten times or more. Compared with germline, one end of the junction differs, possibly owing to a read error. The rearrangement joins TRBV20-1 to TRBJ1-6; 10 bases fit TRBD1. Germline lookup yields CDR1 DFQATT and CDR2 SNEGSKA (reference sequence). The CDR3 has 14 residues. The CDR3 sequence: CGATVRTGGSPLHF. CDR3 DNA: TGCGGTGCTACGGTTCGGACAGGGGGTTCACCCCTCCACTTT.

This chain connects TRBV7-2 to TRBJ2-7; no clear D gene. The DNA matches TRBJ2-1 better at its end, which makes the J call doubtful. Germline CDR1 is SGHTA and CDR2 is FQGNSA. The CDR3 extends over 13 amino acids. CDR3 sequence (DNA): TGTGCCAGCAGCCAACCTGACTCCACCGAGCAGTTCTTC. Translating it yields CASSQPDSTEQFF.

This clonotype was found a few times. This chain links TRBV7-9 with TRBJ2-1, with 7 bases fitting TRBD2. V gave up 3 bases and J gave up 8 bases; unmatched junction bases: 7. Germline V gene data show CDR1 as SEHNR and CDR2 as FQNEAQ (reference sequence). The CDR3 runs 14 residues. CDR3 region: CASSFRTSFDEQFF. DNA for the CDR3: TGTGCCAGCAGCTTTAGGACTAGTTTCGATGAGCAGTTCTTC.

This chain joins TRBV25-1 and TRBJ2-5; TRBD1 or TRBD2 may be the D gene (6 bases each). The V gene's germline CDR1 is MGHDK and CDR2 SYGVNS. There are 15 residues in the CDR3. V lost 9 bases to trimming and J lost 1 base, with 18 bases between them. In nucleotides, the CDR3 is TGTGCCAGAGATGAGGCGGGACACTTCCAAGAGACCCAGTACTTC. Translated: CARDEAGHFQETQYF.

Points on this clonotype: Germline and junction disagree at one end, which may indicate a read error. The rearrangement joins TRBV7-2 to TRBJ1-1; 10 bases map to TRBD1. The CDR3 is 13 amino acids. Germline-derived CDR1 and CDR2 are SGHTA and FQGNSA. The CDR3 DNA reads TGTGCCAGCAGCAGGAGACAGGGGGCTAGAGCTCTCTTT. It specifies CASSRRQGARALF.

The V gene is TRBV18, the J gene TRBJ1-2; D ambiguous. CDR1 and CDR2 (germline): KGHSH, LQKENI. The CDR3 runs to 12 residues. Trimming took off 2 bases at V and 8 bases at J, with 9 bases between the two ends. The CDR3 DNA is TGTGCCAGCTCACCAGGGGAGAGAGGCTACACCTTC. This sequence encodes CASSPGERGYTF.

This sequence joins TRBV14 and TRBJ2-3, with a tentative D call TRBD2 (6 bases). The CDR3 loop spans 17 amino acids. The V end lost 5 bases, the J end lost 2 bases, and 20 bases lay between the germline ends. In germline, CDR1 is SGHDN, CDR2 FVKESK. CDR3 protein: CASSFRTNGLLTDTQYF. CDR3 sequence (DNA): TGTGCCAGCAGCTTCCGGACTAACGGGCTTCTCACAGATACGCAGTATTTT.

This clonotype was detected ten times or more. J is TRBJ1-1 and V is TRBV20-1; maybe TRBD1 (6 bases). Trimming stripped 6 bases from V and 8 bases from J, with 16 bases between. Germline-derived CDR1 and CDR2 are DFQATT and SNEGSKA (reference sequence). This CDR3 spans 12 amino acids. DNA of the CDR3: TGCAGTGCACAAACAGGGTCACTGGAAGCTTTCTTT. It is translated as CSAQTGSLEAFF.

This clonotype was picked up many times. V usage is TRBV5-5 and J usage is TRBJ2-6, with D perhaps matching TRBD2 (5 bases). V lost 3 bases and J 0 bases, leaving 13 bases between the germline ends. Germline lookup yields CDR1 SGHKS and CDR2 YYEKEE (reference sequence). This CDR3 comprises 17 residues. DNA of the CDR3: TGTGCCAGCAGCTGGAGGACTTCAACCTCTGGGGCCAACGTCCTGACTTTC. This sequence encodes CASSWRTSTSGANVLTF.

The sample holds many counts of this clonotype. The chain uses TRBV7-3 and TRBJ1-2, with D possibly being TRBD1 (5 bases). V dropped 5 bases and J dropped 8 bases, with 15 bases sitting between them. The germline CDR1 and CDR2 sequences are SGHTA and FQGTGA. The length of the CDR3 is 13 residues. CDR3 loop: CASSAPGGRGYTF. DNA for the CDR3: TGTGCCAGCAGCGCTCCGGGGGGACGGGGCTACACCTTC.

The V call is TRBV20-1, the J call TRBJ1-5; 10 bases line up with TRBD1. In germline, CDR1 is DFQATT, CDR2 SNEGSKA (reference sequence). This CDR3 region has 15 residues. The ends lost 1 base at V and 4 bases at J; junction bases unmatched: 4. The CDR3 nucleotides are TGCAGTGCTAGAGTAGAGGACAGGGGGAATCAGCCCCAGCATTTT. It codes for CSARVEDRGNQPQHF.